The present T cell receptor (beta chain) was sequenced within a study of T cell changes during pregnancy in multiple sclerosis. This table comes from immunoSEQ multiplex PCR, and its TCRdb copy is limited to in-frame clones, with some not included. This sample carries 95,000 to 100,000 clones, about 92% of them seen once, and the ten largest clones take roughly 2.3%. The CDR3 is made up of 15 amino acids. Losses at the gene ends were 6 bases for V and 0 bases for J; bases not matched to a gene: 4. Germline-derived CDR1 and CDR2 are MNHNS and SASEGT. The origin of this receptor is a female donor in good health, enrolled as a control in a pregnancy study. The gene calls are TRBV6-1 and TRBJ1-1, with 10 bases aligning to TRBD1. The specimen was peripheral blood, collected after pregnancy. In DNA form, the CDR3 reads TGTGCCAGCAGGGACAGGGGGGACTTGAACACTGAAGCTTTCTTT. Protein product: CASRDRGDLNTEAFF.